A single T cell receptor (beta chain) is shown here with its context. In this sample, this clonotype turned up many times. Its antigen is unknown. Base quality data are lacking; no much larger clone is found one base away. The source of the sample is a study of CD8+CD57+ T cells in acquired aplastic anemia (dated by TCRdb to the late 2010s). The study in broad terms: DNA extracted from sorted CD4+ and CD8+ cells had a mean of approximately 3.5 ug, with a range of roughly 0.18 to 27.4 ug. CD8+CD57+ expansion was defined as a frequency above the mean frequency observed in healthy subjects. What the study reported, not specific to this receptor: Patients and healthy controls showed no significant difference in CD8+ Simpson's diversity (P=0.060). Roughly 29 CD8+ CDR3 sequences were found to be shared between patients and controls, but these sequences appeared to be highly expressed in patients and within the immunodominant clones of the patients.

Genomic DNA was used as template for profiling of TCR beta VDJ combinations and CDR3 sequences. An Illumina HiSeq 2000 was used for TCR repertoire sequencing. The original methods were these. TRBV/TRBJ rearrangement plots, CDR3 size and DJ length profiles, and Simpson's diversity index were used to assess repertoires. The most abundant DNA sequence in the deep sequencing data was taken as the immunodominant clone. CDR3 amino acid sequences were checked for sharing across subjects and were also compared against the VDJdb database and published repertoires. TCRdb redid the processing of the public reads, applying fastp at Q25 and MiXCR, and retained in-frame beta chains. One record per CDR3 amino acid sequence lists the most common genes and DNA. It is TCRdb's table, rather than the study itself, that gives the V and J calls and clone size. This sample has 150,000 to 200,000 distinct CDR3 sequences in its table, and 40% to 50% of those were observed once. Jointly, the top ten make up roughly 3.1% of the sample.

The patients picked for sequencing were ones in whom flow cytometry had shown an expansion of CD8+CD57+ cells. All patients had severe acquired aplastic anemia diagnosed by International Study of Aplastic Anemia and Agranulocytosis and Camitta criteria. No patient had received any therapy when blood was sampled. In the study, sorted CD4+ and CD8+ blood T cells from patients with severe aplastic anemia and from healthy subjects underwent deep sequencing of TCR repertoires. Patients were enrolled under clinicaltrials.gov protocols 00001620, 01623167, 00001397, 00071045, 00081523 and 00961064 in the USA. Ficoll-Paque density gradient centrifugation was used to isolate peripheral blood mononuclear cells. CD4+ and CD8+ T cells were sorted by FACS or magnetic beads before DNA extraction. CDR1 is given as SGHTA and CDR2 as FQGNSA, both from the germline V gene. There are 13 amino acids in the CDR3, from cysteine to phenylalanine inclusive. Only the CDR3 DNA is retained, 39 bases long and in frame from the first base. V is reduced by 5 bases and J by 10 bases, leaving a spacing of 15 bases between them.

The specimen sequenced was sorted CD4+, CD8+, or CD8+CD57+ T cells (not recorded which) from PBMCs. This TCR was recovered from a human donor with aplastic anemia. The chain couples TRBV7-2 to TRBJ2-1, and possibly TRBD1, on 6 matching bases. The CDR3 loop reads CASSQGTFREQFF. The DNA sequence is TGTGCCAGCAGCCAGGGGACCTTTCGCGAGCAGTTCTTC.